Following are 13 T cell receptor beta chains from one sample sequenced in a study of blood T cells in healthy people across ages. Primed by a sample-barcoded 5' primer and a J-beta primer mix, a second PCR proceeded for roughly 7 to 11 cycles. Using its own MiXCR run on the 5' RACE reads, TCRdb lists one record per CDR3 protein. The sample includes about 580,000 distinct CDR3 sequences, 47% of them seen just once. The specimen sequenced was blood. All receptors derive from an elderly man in good health.

The chain is built from TRBV7-2 and TRBJ2-1; D perhaps matches TRBD2 (7 bases). Germline V gives CDR1 SGHTA, CDR2 FQGNSA. There are 16 residues in the CDR3. Trimming took off 0 bases at V and 8 bases at J, with 17 bases between the two ends. CDR3 nucleotides: TGTGCCAGCAGCTTAGCTGGGGGCAGGGGAGGGCATGAGCAGTTCTTC. Amino acids: CASSLAGGRGGHEQFF.

The chain is built from TRBV3-1 and TRBJ2-1; 9 nucleotides match TRBD2. Germline V lookup: CDR1 LGHDT, CDR2 YNNKEL (reference sequence). The V segment lost 6 bases and the J segment 8 bases; nucleotides outside the gene matches: 14. The CDR3 is 16 amino acids. CDR3 in amino acids: CASRHYAGGPGDEQFF. The CDR3 DNA reads TGTGCCAGCAGACATTACGCGGGGGGGCCGGGTGATGAGCAGTTCTTC.

With respect to this clonotype: This sequence may be a read error, since a much larger clone differs from it by one base. The chain joins TRBV29-1 to TRBJ2-1; 9 nucleotides match TRBD1. Germline V gene sequence: CDR1 SQVTM, CDR2 ANQGSEA. The J segment lost 9 bases and the V segment lost 6 bases, leaving 9 bases of the junction unmatched. This CDR3 spans 13 amino acids. The CDR3 loop reads CSVLGDRDSEQFF. The CDR3 region has the DNA TGCAGCGTCCTCGGGGACAGGGACAGTGAGCAGTTCTTC.

In its sample, this clonotype was seen a few times. The CDR3 DNA is TGCAGTGCTAGAGATATAGCGGGGGCGCCCACAGATACGCAGTATTTT. This gives the protein CSARDIAGAPTDTQYF. V gene TRBV20-1 combines with J gene TRBJ2-3; 9 nucleotides align to TRBD2. The CDR3 runs 16 residues. The J segment lost 2 bases and the V segment lost 0 bases, leaving 6 bases of the junction unmatched. Looked up from germline, CDR1 is DFQATT and CDR2 is SNEGSKA (reference sequence).

This chain connects TRBV7-2 to TRBJ2-7; D is perhaps TRBD1 (5 bases). CDR1 and CDR2 from the germline V gene are SGHTA and FQGNSA. V was cut by 2 bases and J by 7 bases, with 15 bases left in between. This CDR3 comprises 14 residues. The CDR3: CASSLLAGKREQYF. Here the CDR3 DNA reads TGTGCCAGCAGCTTACTGGCAGGGAAGCGTGAGCAGTACTTC. Complete variable domain (other parts from reference TRBV7-2 and TRBJ2-7): GAGVSQSPSNKVTEKGKDVELRCDPISGHTALYWYRQSLGQGLEFLIYFQGNSAPDKSGLPSDRFSAERTGGSVSTLTIQRTQQEDSAVYLCASSLLAGKREQYFGPGTRLTVT.

V is TRBV6-5 and J is TRBJ2-1; no clear D. From germline, CDR1 is MNHEY and CDR2 SVGAGI. Trimming cost V 0 bases and J 2 bases, with 5 bases left between them. The CDR3 is 14 residues long. The DNA for the CDR3 is TGTGCCAGCAGTTACTCGCAAGCCTACAATGAGCAGTTCTTC. As protein: CASSYSQAYNEQFF.

The J gene is TRBJ2-3, the V gene TRBV5-1; tentatively, D is TRBD2 (5 bases). The CDR3 consists of 15 residues. The V gene's germline CDR1 is SGHRS and CDR2 YFSETQ. Trimming left V 4 bases short and J 6 bases short, with 18 bases between. The CDR3, as DNA: TGCGCCAGCAGCGCCTCTAGCCCCCCTTTGGATACGCAGTATTTT. Translating it yields CASSASSPPLDTQYF.

This clonotype has more than one count but fewer than ten. The rearrangement links TRBV12-3 or TRBV12-4 to TRBJ1-2; 9 bases match TRBD1. V shed 4 bases and J 8 bases; nucleotides not matched to a gene: 5. The CDR3 is 13 residues long. CDR3 protein: CASSWGQGVGYTF. The CDR3 nucleotides are TGTGCCAGCAGTTGGGGACAGGGTGTGGGCTACACCTTC.

Ten or more counts support this clonotype. This sequence joins TRBV6-6 and TRBJ2-1, with 8 bases fitting TRBD1. The junction had 10 bases not matched to a gene; V was cut back by 0 bases and J by 9 bases. Germline V lookup: CDR1 MNHNY, CDR2 SVGAGI (reference sequence). CDR3 length equals 16 residues. The CDR3 is CASSYSLGQGSTEQFF. In nucleotides, the CDR3 is TGTGCCAGCAGTTACTCCCTCGGACAGGGTAGTACTGAGCAGTTCTTC.

This chain joins TRBV12-3 or TRBV12-4 and TRBJ2-1; 9 nucleotides line up with TRBD2. The CDR3 has 14 residues. V was clipped by 10 bases and J by 9 bases; unmatched bases: 13. In nucleotides, the CDR3 is TGTGCCACCAAAATAGCGGGGGATGGTATTGAGCAGTTCTTC. The encoded protein is CATKIAGDGIEQFF.

This chain connects TRBV7-3 to TRBJ2-1; TRBD1 matches at 7 bases. J gave up 0 bases and V 5 bases, and 7 bases lay outside the gene matches. The CDR3 totals 16 residues. The germline CDR1 and CDR2 sequences are SGHTA and FQGTGA. This chain's CDR3 is CASSIATGCSYNEQFF. The CDR3 DNA follows: TGTGCCAGCAGCATAGCGACAGGGTGCTCCTACAATGAGCAGTTCTTC.

V usage is TRBV28 and J usage is TRBJ2-1; maybe TRBD2 (5 bases). Germline CDR1 reads MDHEN; CDR2 reads SYDVKM. V was trimmed by 7 bases and J by 5 bases, leaving 9 bases between them. The CDR3 is 12 residues long. CDR3 DNA sequence: TGTGCCAGCATGGAGGCTAACAATGAGCAGTTCTTC. This encodes CASMEANNEQFF.

The rearrangement joins TRBV7-6 to TRBJ2-6; D gene ambiguous. CDR1 and CDR2 (germline): SGHVS, FNYEAQ. Trimming took 1 base from V and 0 from J, leaving 10 bases between them. The CDR3 is 17 amino acids. The CDR3 DNA sequence: TGTGCCAGCAGCTTAGAGTCTGGCAGCTCTGGGGCCAACGTCCTGACTTTC. It translates to CASSLESGSSGANVLTF.